This record looks at one TCR beta chain sequence and its context. V was trimmed by 2 bases and J by 7 bases, leaving 12 bases between them. The CDR3 runs 13 residues. This sample is drawn from a study of Graves' ophthalmopathy and Graves' hyperthyroidism. Overall study context: Calling hyperthyroidism stable required that no ophthalmopathy show up within 18 months of follow-up.

Beta-chain TCR CDR3 regions were amplified from RNA transcripts. First-round RT-PCR with HTBI primers preceded a second-round multiplex PCR. TCRdb redid the calling of the multiplex PCR reads with MiXCR, one entry per CDR3 protein. Of 580,000 or so distinct CDR3 sequences listed, just under 40% are singletons. Among the exclusions were patients with other autoimmune diseases, uncontrolled infections, pregnancy or lactation. The chain links TRBV12-3 or TRBV12-4 to TRBJ2-7; no clear D. Specimen: peripheral blood or thyroid tissue (not recorded which). The receptor was isolated from an adult man with Graves' hyperthyroidism. CDR3 residues: CASSLLGSVEQYF. CDR3 DNA sequence: TGTGCCAGCAGTTTACTGGGGTCGGTGGAGCAGTACTTC.